Listed here are 21 T cell receptor beta chains from one sample, sequenced in a study of PD-1 blockade in classical Hodgkin lymphoma. All patients relapsed after autologous stem cell transplantation, and brentuximab vedotin exposure varied. Using immunoSEQ multiplex PCR, the repertoire was profiled, and TCRdb retains in-frame clones only, with some absent. Of 22,000 or so clones listed, 70% to 80% are singletons. The sequencing used peripheral blood mononuclear cells (PBMCs), collected before the second cycle of nivolumab. The source of these receptors is a human donor with classical Hodgkin lymphoma.

This clone was seen a single time. The genes are TRBV27 and TRBJ2-7; D is unclear. Looked up from germline, CDR1 is MNHEY and CDR2 is SMNVEV (reference sequence). V gave up 0 bases and J gave up 2 bases, with 8 bases separating them. The CDR3 runs 14 residues. The chain's CDR3 is CASSLSYGTYEQYF. The DNA of the CDR3 is TGTGCCAGCAGTTTATCGTACGGAACCTACGAGCAGTACTTC.

This clone was seen just once. The CDR3 DNA reads as TGCAGCGTTGATGAGGGGCTCAATGAAAAACTGTTTTTT. Its translation is CSVDEGLNEKLFF. V gene TRBV29-1 combines with J gene TRBJ1-4; TRBD1 is a possible D gene (5 bases). Between the trimmed V and J ends, which lost 3 bases and 5 bases, there was a span of 10 bases. The CDR3 is made up of 13 amino acids. CDR1 is SQVTM and CDR2 is ANQGSEA in the germline V gene.

This chain uses TRBV2 with TRBJ2-7; D tentatively reads TRBD1 or TRBD2 (5 bases each). The CDR3 length is 14 residues. Germline V CDR1 and CDR2: SNHLY, FYNNEI. V gave up 6 bases and J gave up 2 bases, with 14 bases separating them. This CDR3 is CASSPNRGAYEQYF. CDR3 DNA: TGTGCCAGCAGCCCAAACCGGGGCGCCTACGAGCAGTACTTC.

The chain couples TRBV14 to TRBJ2-7; 7 bases are shared with TRBD1. Germline values: CDR1 SGHDN, CDR2 FVKESK. This CDR3 spans 16 amino acids. Trimming cost V 2 bases and J 3 bases; bases outside gene matches: 10. The CDR3 DNA reads as TGTGCCAGCAGCCAACTGTCGAGGGGGCGGCTCTACGAGCAGTACTTC. It yields the protein CASSQLSRGRLYEQYF.

The chain uses TRBV7-9 and TRBJ1-2; D unclear. This CDR3 has 15 residues. V gave up 0 bases and J gave up 4 bases, with 12 bases separating them. CDR1 and CDR2 (germline): SEHNR, FQNEAQ (reference sequence). The CDR3 protein is CASSLAPEGAYGYTF. As DNA, the CDR3 is TGTGCCAGCAGCTTAGCGCCAGAGGGTGCCTATGGCTACACCTTC. Full variable domain (outside the CDR3, taken from reference TRBV7-9 and TRBJ1-2): DTGVSQNPRHKITKRGQNVTFRCDPISEHNRLYWYRQTLGQGPEFLTYFQNEAQLEKSRLLSDRFSAERPKGSFSTLEIQRTEQGDSAMYLCASSLAPEGAYGYTFGSGTRLTVV.

The chain links TRBV10-3 to TRBJ2-2; perhaps TRBD2 as D (5 bases). Germline V CDR1 and CDR2: ENHRY, SYGVKD. The CDR3 is made up of 17 amino acids. Trimming removed 2 bases at V and 8 bases at J, with 21 bases between. The CDR3 DNA reads TGTGCCATCAGTGAGAGCGGAAGAAAAAGAGATCGAGGGGAGCTGTTTTTT. Translation gives CAISESGRKRDRGELFF.

This clone has more than one count but fewer than ten. The V and J genes are TRBV28 and TRBJ2-2; D call uncertain. Trimming stripped 5 bases from V and 3 bases from J, with 4 bases between. Per the germline V gene, CDR1 is MDHEN and CDR2 is SYDVKM. This CDR3 is built from 12 residues. The CDR3 nucleotides read TGTGCCAGCAGTCCCTACACCGGGGAGCTGTTTTTT. It specifies CASSPYTGELFF. Full variable domain (rest looked up from reference TRBV28 and TRBJ2-2): DVKVTQSSRYLVKRTGEKVFLECVQDMDHENMFWYRQDPGLGLRLIYFSYDVKMKEKGDIPEGYSVSREKKERFSLILESASTNQTSMYLCASSPYTGELFFGEGSRLTVL.

The table lists this clone with a count of one. V and J are TRBV7-2 and TRBJ2-2; TRBD2 might be the D (5 bases). This CDR3 spans 16 amino acids. Per germline, CDR1 SGHTA and CDR2 FQGNSA. V was clipped by 3 bases and J by 1 base, with 12 bases between them. The chain's CDR3 is CASSFTTGMNTGELFF. The CDR3 bases are TGTGCCAGCAGCTTCACCACCGGGATGAACACCGGGGAGCTGTTTTTT.

The chain uses TRBV5-1 and TRBJ2-5; D unclear. V lost 0 bases and J lost 7, with 10 bases in between. The germline V gene encodes CDR1 SGHRS and CDR2 YFSETQ. The CDR3 has 13 amino acids. CDR3 sequence: CASSLGEPTTQYF. For the CDR3, the DNA is TGCGCCAGCAGCTTGGGCGAGCCCACGACCCAGTACTTC.

This CDR3 reads CASSRRTGGVTEAFF. The CDR3 nucleotides are TGTGCCAGCAGCCGAAGGACAGGCGGGGTCACTGAAGCTTTCTTT. The rearrangement joins TRBV6-1 to TRBJ1-1; TRBD1 matches 7 bases. V shed 6 bases, J shed 4 bases, and the junction held 11 bases outside the gene matches. The CDR3 has 15 residues. CDR1 is MNHNS, CDR2 SASEGT, per germline.

This chain uses TRBV7-8 with TRBJ1-5; D ambiguous. V was clipped by 2 bases and J by 4 bases, with 3 bases between them. CDR3 length: 12 residues. Germline lookup yields CDR1 SGHVS and CDR2 FQNEAQ. The CDR3 nucleotides are TGTGCCAGCAGCTTACCGAATCAGCCCCAGCATTTT. Translated: CASSLPNQPQHF. Complete variable domain (other parts from reference TRBV7-8 and TRBJ1-5): GAGVSQSPRYKVAKRGQDVALRCDPISGHVSLFWYQQALGQGPEFLTYFQNEAQLDKSGLPSDRFFAERPEGSVSTLKIQRTQQEDSAVYLCASSLPNQPQHFGDGTRLSIL.

The chain combines TRBV6-5 with TRBJ1-1; 7 bases line up with TRBD1. This CDR3 has 13 amino acids. After removal of 6 bases from V and 9 bases from J, the junction contained 10 bases not matched to a gene. Per the germline V gene, CDR1 is MNHEY and CDR2 is SVGAGI. The CDR3 coding sequence is TGTGCCAGCAGAACGGGACAGAACCTTCAAGCTTTCTTT. It specifies CASRTGQNLQAFF.

CDR3 nucleotides: TGTGCCAGCAGCCTATACCGGGACGAGGGGGACTATGGCTACACCTTC. Protein: CASSLYRDEGDYGYTF. The chain combines TRBV7-9 with TRBJ1-2, with D perhaps TRBD1 (6 bases). This CDR3 comprises 16 residues. With 5 bases removed from V and 3 bases from J, the gap between germline ends came to 19 bases. CDR1 and CDR2 from the germline V gene are SEHNR and FQNEAQ (reference sequence).

The chain uses TRBV21-1 and TRBJ2-4; the D call TRBD1 from the table was never checked on the DNA. TRBV21-1 is a known pseudogene. CDR3 size: 18 residues. The CDR3 DNA reads as TGTGCCAGCAGCAAACAAACCGGACAGGGAATAGCCAAAAACATTCAGTACTTC. It translates to CASSKQTGQGIAKNIQYF.

This CDR3 reads CASSMWQNTEAFF. The CDR3 DNA sequence: TGTGCCAGTAGTATGTGGCAAAACACTGAAGCTTTCTTT. This sequence joins TRBV19 and TRBJ1-1; D gene ambiguous. CDR1 is LNHDA and CDR2 is SQIVND in the germline V gene (reference sequence). The CDR3 has 13 residues. The ends were cut back, 3 bases at V and 2 bases at J, with 7 bases in the middle.

V is TRBV7-3 and J is TRBJ1-2; D remains unclear. V shed 2 bases and J shed 8 bases, with 9 bases lying between them. Germline V lookup: CDR1 SGHTA, CDR2 FQGTGA. This CDR3 is built from 12 residues. CDR3 region: CASSLEGQGYTF. CDR3 in DNA: TGTGCCAGCAGCTTAGAGGGCCAGGGCTACACCTTC.

V usage is TRBV7-9 and J usage is TRBJ2-1; tentative D call: TRBD2 (5 bases). The CDR3 totals 15 residues. V dropped 0 bases and J dropped 6 bases, with 12 bases sitting between them. The germline CDR1 and CDR2 sequences are SEHNR and FQNEAQ (reference sequence). CDR3 bases: TGTGCCAGCAGCTTAGCGGGAGCATCGGGCAATGAGCAGTTCTTC. It is translated as CASSLAGASGNEQFF.

The chain has TRBV9 and TRBJ2-5, with D perhaps given as TRBD1 or TRBD2 (5 bases each). CDR3 length: 15 amino acids. CDR1 is SGDLS, CDR2 YYNGEE, per germline. Trimming removed 2 bases from V and 4 bases from J, with 15 bases in between. This CDR3 reads CASSVVEGLGETQYF. The CDR3 nucleotides are TGTGCCAGCAGCGTCGTTGAGGGGCTGGGAGAGACCCAGTACTTC.

The chain is built from TRBV5-1 and TRBJ2-3; D perhaps matches TRBD1 (5 bases). The germline CDR1 and CDR2 sequences are SGHRS and YFSETQ. The germline V and J ends were trimmed by 3 bases and 2 bases, with 22 bases remaining between them. This CDR3 has 18 amino acids. The CDR3 region is CASSSNPGSVGYTDTQYF. CDR3 bases: TGCGCCAGCAGCTCGAACCCAGGGTCGGTAGGTTACACAGATACGCAGTATTTT.

As regards this clone: Sequence at one end of the junction differs from germline and may be a read error. The V and J genes are TRBV6-6 and TRBJ1-1; D gene unclear. The CDR3 loop spans 13 amino acids. Per the germline V gene, CDR1 is MNHNY and CDR2 is SVGAGI (reference sequence). The CDR3 coding sequence is TGTGCCAGCAGTTCCCTAGACAACAATGAAGCTTTCTTT. Its translation is CASSSLDNNEAFF.

The chain combines TRBV9 with TRBJ2-6; D is unresolved. The germline V gene has CDR1 SGDLS and CDR2 YYNGEE. The CDR3 runs to 15 residues. The V gene lost 7 bases and the J gene lost 0 bases, with 11 bases spanning the gap. This CDR3 is CASSGPRSGANVLTF. The CDR3 DNA reads TGTGCCAGCTCTGGGCCGCGCTCTGGGGCCAACGTCCTGACTTTC.